The sample holds many counts of the clone carrying this T cell receptor beta chain. What it binds is unknown. V was clipped by 7 bases and J by 0 bases; unmatched bases: 1. Germline lookup yields CDR1 MNHNS and CDR2 SASEGT. The CDR3 spans 15 residues. This record comes from a study of T-cell reconstitution after alpha-beta-depleted transplantation in children. Study-level points and caveats: By about two months after transplant, alpha-beta T cells reportedly arose from several hundred graft clones that had expanded. It was newly produced T cells that mostly accounted for T-cell counts and diversity one year after transplant.

The authors prepared the TCRbeta library with unique molecular identifiers. TCRdb re-called the PCR reads through MiXCR, storing one row per CDR3 protein. The sample includes 550,000 to 800,000 distinct CDR3 sequences, approximately 14% of them seen just once. The input for sequencing was PBMCs, taken before TCRalphabeta/CD19-depleted stem cell transplant. This clonotype was sampled from a girl aged 2-9 years with congenital amegakaryocytic thrombocytopenia, due to receive a stem cell transplant. This chain connects TRBV6-1 to TRBJ2-3; 13 bases are a match to TRBD2. The CDR3 loop reads CASMGLAGSTDTQYF. The CDR3 DNA is TGTGCCAGCATGGGACTAGCGGGAAGCACAGATACGCAGTATTTT.